This entry features one TCR beta chain sequence. Its antigen is unknown. The sequenced template was cDNA made from the entire isolated RNA. The repertoire was sequenced with immunoSEQ multiplex PCR; TCRdb's copy has only in-frame clones and lacks some. The table records a few hundred thousand clones, approximately 15% of them present only once. Germline CDR1 reads MDHEN; CDR2 reads SYDVKM. The germline V and J ends were trimmed by 3 bases and 0 bases, with 5 bases remaining between them. The CDR3 totals 13 residues. This entry is derived from a study of beta chain features in type 1 diabetes. Study-wide findings and caveats: Patients with Type 1 diabetes showed moderately but significantly shorter TCRB CDR3s in all four CD4+ subsets.

Sorted cells reached over 95% purity in every population. The chain links TRBV28 to TRBJ1-1; the D is unclear. The sample was naive CD4+ T cells from blood. This clonotype was sampled from a woman younger than 35 with type 1 diabetes. DNA of the CDR3: TGTGCCAGCAGTTTGTCTCTGAACACTGAAGCTTTCTTT. Protein product: CASSLSLNTEAFF.